The sequence of this TCR beta chain was determined in a study of PD-1 blockade in classical Hodgkin lymphoma. Only in-frame clones appear in the TCRdb table, and some are missing; sequencing was by immunoSEQ multiplex PCR. The table has about 53,000 clones, over 75% seen once; the top ten hold around 15%. Each and every patient relapsed after autologous stem cell transplantation, and patients got differing brentuximab vedotin exposure. The CDR3 sequence is 13 residues long. V lost 2 bases and J lost 5, with 10 bases in between. Germline assignment: CDR1 SGHTA and CDR2 FQGTGA. The receptor's source is a human donor with classical Hodgkin lymphoma. The chain has TRBV7-3 and TRBJ2-7, with D possibly TRBD1 on 6 matching bases. The sequencing here drew on peripheral blood mononuclear cells (PBMCs), taken at baseline. The CDR3 bases are TGTGCCAGCAGCTTACTAGCAGGGGACGAGCAGTACTTC. Amino acids: CASSLLAGDEQYF. Drawing the rest from reference TRBV7-3 and TRBJ2-7, the complete variable domain is GAGVSQTPSNKVTEKGKYVELRCDPISGHTALYWYRQSLGQGPEFLIYFQGTGAADDSGLPNDRFFAVRPEGSVSTLKIQRTERGDSAVYLCASSLLAGDEQYFGPGTRLTVT.